This T cell receptor beta chain was identified in a study of blood T cell repertoires in COVID-19. At the level of the study: Spain, Italy and the United States supplied samples that represented acute and convalescent COVID-19. The analysed material was cDNA or gDNA that came from T cells, B-cell-depleted T cells, or PBMCs.

Authors' analysis steps: Using reference gene primer amplification, nucleated cell counts were estimated. TCRdb's table, derived via immunoSEQ multiplex PCR, lists solely in-frame clones and lacks some. The V and J calls and clone size were taken over from that table, and D and trimming were inferred from the DNA. The repertoire consists of about 140,000 clones, with 88% occurring once and the leading ten covering roughly a tenth. Germline V CDR1 and CDR2: ENHRY, SYGVKD. V dropped 7 bases and J dropped 4; count of bases not matched to a gene: 9. This CDR3 has 14 amino acids. The V gene is TRBV10-3, the J gene TRBJ1-2; 7 nucleotides agree with TRBD1. The receptor was derived from a man in his sixties with active or convalescent COVID-19. Sequences were obtained from peripheral blood. CDR3 DNA sequence: TGTGCCATCAATCCCGGGACAGACGCCTATGGCTACACCTTC. It specifies CAINPGTDAYGYTF.